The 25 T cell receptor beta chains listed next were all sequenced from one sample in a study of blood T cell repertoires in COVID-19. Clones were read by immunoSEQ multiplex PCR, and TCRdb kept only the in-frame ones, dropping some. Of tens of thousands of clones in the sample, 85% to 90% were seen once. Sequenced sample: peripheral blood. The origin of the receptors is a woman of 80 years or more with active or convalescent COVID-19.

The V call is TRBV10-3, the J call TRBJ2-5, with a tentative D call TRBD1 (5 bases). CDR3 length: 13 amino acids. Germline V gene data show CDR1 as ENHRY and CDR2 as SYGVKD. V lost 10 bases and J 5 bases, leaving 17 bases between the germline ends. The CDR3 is CATRQPPWETQYF. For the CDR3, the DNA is TGTGCCACTAGACAGCCGCCCTGGGAGACCCAGTACTTC.

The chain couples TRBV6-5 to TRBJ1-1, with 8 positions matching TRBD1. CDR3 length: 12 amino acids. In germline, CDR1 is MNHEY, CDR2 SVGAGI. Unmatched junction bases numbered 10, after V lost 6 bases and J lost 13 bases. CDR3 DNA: TGTGCCAGCAGCTTCTCAGGGGGCTATGTTTTCTTT. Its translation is CASSFSGGYVFF.

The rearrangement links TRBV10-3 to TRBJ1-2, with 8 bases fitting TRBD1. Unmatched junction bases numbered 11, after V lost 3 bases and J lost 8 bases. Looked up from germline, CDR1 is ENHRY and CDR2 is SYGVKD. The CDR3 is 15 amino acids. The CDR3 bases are TGTGCCATCAGTGACCTGACAGGGGTGGCATACGGCTACACCTTC. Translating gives CAISDLTGVAYGYTF.

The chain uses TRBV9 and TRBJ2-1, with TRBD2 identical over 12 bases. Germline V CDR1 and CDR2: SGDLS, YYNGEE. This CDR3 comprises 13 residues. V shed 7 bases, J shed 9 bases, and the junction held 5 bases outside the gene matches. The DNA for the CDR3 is TGTGCCAGCGGGTCTAGCGGGAGGGTTGAGCAGTTCTTC. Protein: CASGSSGRVEQFF.

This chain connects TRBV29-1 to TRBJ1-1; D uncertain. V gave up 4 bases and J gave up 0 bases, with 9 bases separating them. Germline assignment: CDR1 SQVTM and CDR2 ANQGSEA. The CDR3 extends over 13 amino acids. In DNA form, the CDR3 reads TGCAGCGTTGGAGGGTTGATGAACACTGAAGCTTTCTTT. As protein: CSVGGLMNTEAFF.

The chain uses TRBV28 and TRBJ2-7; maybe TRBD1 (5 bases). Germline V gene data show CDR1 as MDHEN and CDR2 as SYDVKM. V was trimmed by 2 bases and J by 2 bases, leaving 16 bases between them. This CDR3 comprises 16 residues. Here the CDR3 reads CASSLRGPTPPYEQYF. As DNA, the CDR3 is TGTGCCAGCAGTTTAAGGGGCCCGACGCCCCCCTACGAGCAGTACTTC.

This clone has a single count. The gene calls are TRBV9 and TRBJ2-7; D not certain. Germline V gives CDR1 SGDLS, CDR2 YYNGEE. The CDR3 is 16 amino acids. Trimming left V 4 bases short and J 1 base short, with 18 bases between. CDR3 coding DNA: TGTGCCAGCAGCCGAGAGGTGGTCCCCGATTCCTACGAGCAGTACTTC. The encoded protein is CASSREVVPDSYEQYF.

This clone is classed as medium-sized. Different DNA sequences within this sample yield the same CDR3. The CDR3 is CASSSEGRGWGEQFF. In DNA, the CDR3 is TGCGCCAGCAGCTCCGAGGGTAGGGGGTGGGGTGAGCAGTTCTTC. The rearrangement joins TRBV5-1 to TRBJ2-1; possible D gene TRBD1, 6 bases. The germline V and J ends were trimmed by 3 bases and 9 bases, with 19 bases remaining between them. The CDR3 runs to 15 residues. Germline assignment: CDR1 SGHRS and CDR2 YFSETQ.

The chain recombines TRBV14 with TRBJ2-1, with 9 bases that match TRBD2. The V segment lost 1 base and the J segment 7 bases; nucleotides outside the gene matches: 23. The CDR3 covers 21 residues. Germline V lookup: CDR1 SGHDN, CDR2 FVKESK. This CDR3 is CASSQAGLFSGSWLLRNEQFF. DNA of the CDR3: TGTGCCAGCAGCCAAGCCGGTTTGTTTAGCGGGAGTTGGCTTCTTCGGAATGAGCAGTTCTTC.

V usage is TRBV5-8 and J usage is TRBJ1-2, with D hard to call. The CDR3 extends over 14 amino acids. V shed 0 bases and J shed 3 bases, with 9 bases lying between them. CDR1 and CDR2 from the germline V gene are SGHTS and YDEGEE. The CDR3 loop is CASSLGRFDYGYTF. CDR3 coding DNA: TGTGCCAGCAGCTTGGGGCGGTTCGACTATGGCTACACCTTC.

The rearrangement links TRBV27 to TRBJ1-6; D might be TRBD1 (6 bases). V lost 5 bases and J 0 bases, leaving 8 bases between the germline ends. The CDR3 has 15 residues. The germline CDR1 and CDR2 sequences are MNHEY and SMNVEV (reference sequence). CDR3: CASSRGSSYNSPLHF. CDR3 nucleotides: TGTGCCAGCAGTAGGGGGAGCTCCTATAATTCACCCCTCCACTTT.

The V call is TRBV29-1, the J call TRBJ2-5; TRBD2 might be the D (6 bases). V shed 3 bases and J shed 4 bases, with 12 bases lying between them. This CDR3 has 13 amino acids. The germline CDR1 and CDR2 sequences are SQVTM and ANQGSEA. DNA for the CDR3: TGCAGCGTTGAGGCGGGGATTGCAGAGACCCAGTACTTC. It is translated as CSVEAGIAETQYF.

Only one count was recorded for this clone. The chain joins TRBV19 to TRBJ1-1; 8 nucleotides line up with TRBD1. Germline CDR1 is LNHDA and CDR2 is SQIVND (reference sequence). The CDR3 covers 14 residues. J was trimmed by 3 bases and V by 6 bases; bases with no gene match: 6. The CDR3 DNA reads TGTGCCAGTAGCCTTACAGGGGGATACACTGAAGCTTTCTTT. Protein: CASSLTGGYTEAFF.

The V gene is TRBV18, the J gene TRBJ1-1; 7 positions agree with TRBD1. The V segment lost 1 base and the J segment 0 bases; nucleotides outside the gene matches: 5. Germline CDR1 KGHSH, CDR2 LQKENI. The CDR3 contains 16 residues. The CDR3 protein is CASSPRDSVMNTEAFF. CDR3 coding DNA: TGTGCCAGCTCACCACGGGACAGCGTCATGAACACTGAAGCTTTCTTT. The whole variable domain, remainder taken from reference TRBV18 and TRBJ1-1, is NAGVMQNPRHLVRRRGQEARLRCSPMKGHSHVYWYRQLPEEGLKFMVYLQKENIIDESGMPKERFSAEFPKEGPSILRIQQVVRGDSAAYFCASSPRDSVMNTEAFFGQGTRLTVV.

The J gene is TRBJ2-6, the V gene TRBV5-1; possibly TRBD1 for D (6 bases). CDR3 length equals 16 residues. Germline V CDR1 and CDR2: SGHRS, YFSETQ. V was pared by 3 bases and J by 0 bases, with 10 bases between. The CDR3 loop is CASSSTGNSGANVLTF. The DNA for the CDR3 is TGCGCCAGCAGCTCCACAGGGAACTCTGGGGCCAACGTCCTGACTTTC.

The CDR3, as DNA: TGTGCCAGCAGTTCTAACAATCAGCCCCAGCATTTT. Translation: CASSSNNQPQHF. This chain links TRBV28 with TRBJ1-5; no definite D call. Trimming stripped 4 bases from V and 3 bases from J, with 4 bases between. CDR1 MDHEN and CDR2 SYDVKM come from the germline V gene. This CDR3 contains 12 residues.

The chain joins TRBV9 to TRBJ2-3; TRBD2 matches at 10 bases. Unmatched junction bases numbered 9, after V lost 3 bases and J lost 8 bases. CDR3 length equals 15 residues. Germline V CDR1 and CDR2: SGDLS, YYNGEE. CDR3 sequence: CASSGVTSGFSTQYF. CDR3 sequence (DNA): TGTGCCAGCAGCGGGGTGACTAGCGGGTTCTCTACGCAGTATTTT.

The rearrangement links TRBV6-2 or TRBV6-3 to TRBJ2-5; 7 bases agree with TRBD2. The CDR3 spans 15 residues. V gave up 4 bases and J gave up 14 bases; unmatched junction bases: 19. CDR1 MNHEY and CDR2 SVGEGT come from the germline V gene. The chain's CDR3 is CASSSPNLGKAGTYF. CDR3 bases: TGTGCCAGCAGTTCACCGAACCTGGGTAAAGCGGGAACTTACTTC.

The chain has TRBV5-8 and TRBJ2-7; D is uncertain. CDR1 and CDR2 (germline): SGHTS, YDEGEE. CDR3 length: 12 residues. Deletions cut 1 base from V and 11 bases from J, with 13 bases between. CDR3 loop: CASSLYTAREYF. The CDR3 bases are TGTGCCAGCAGCTTGTACACAGCCCGCGAGTACTTC.

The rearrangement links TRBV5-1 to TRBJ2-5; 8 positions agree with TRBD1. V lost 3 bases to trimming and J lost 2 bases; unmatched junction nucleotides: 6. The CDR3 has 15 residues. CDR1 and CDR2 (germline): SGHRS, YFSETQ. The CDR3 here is CASSYVQGVQETQYF. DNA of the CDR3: TGCGCCAGCAGCTATGTACAGGGGGTGCAAGAGACCCAGTACTTC.

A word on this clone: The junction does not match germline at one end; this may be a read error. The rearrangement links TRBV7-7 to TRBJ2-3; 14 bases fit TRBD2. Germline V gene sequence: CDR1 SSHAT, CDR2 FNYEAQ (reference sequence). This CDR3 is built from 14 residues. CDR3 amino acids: CASSQGLAGDKQYF. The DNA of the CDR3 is TGTGCCAGCAGCCAGGGACTAGCGGGAGATAAGCAGTATTTT. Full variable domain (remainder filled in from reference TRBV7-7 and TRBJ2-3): GAGVSQSPRYKVTKRGQDVTLRCDPISSHATLYWYQQALGQGPEFLTYFNYEAQPDKSGLPSDRFSAERPEGSISTLTIQRTEQRDSAMYRCASSQGLAGDKQYFGPGTRLTVL.

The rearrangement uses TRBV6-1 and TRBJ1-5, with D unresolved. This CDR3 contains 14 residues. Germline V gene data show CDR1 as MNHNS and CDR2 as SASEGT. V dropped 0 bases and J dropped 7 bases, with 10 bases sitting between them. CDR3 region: CASSEAINRQPQHF. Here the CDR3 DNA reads TGTGCCAGCAGTGAAGCGATCAATCGGCAGCCCCAGCATTTT.

The CDR3 loop is CSASRLGGDSPLHF. In DNA form, the CDR3 reads TGCAGTGCTAGTAGGCTGGGCGGGGATTCACCCCTCCACTTT. This chain connects TRBV20-1 to TRBJ1-6; D not resolved. Trimming shortened V by 3 bases and J by 8 bases, and 14 bases separated the two germline ends. The length of the CDR3 is 14 residues. The germline V gene encodes CDR1 DFQATT and CDR2 SNEGSKA (reference sequence).

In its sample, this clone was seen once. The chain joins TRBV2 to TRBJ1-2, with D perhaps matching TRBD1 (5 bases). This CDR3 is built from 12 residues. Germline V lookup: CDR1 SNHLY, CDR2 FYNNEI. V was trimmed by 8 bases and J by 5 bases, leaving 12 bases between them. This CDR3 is CASALEGYGYTF. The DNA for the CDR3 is TGTGCCAGCGCGCTGGAGGGGTATGGCTACACCTTC. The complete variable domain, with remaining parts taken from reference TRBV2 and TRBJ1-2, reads EPEVTQTPSHQVTQMGQEVILRCVPISNHLYFYWYRQILGQKVEFLVSFYNNEISEKSEIFDDQFSVERPDGSNFTLKIRSTKLEDSAMYFCASALEGYGYTFGSGTRLTVV.

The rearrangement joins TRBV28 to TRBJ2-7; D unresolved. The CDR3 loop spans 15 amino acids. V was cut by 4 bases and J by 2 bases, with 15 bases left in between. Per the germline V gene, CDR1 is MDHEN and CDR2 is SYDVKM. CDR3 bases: TGTGCCAGCAGTTCTAGACCCAAAAACACCTACGAGCAGTACTTC. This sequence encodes CASSSRPKNTYEQYF.